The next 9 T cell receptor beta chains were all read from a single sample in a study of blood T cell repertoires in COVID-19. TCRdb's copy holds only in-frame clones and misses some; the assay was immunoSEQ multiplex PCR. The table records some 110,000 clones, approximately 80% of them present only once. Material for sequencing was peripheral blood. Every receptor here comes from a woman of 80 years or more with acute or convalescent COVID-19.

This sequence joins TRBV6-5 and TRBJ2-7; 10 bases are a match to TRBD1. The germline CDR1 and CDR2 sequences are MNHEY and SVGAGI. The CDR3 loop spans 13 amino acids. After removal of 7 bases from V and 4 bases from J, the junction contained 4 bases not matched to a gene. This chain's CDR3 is CASMRQGAYEQYF. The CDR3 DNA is TGTGCCAGCATGCGACAGGGGGCTTACGAGCAGTACTTC.

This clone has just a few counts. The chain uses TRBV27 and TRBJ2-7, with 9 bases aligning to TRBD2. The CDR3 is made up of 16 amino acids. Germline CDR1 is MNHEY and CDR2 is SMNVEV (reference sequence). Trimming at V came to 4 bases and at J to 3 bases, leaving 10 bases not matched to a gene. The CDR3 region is CASSSLRLAEVYEQYF. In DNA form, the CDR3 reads TGTGCCAGCAGTTCGCTAAGACTAGCGGAGGTCTACGAGCAGTACTTC.

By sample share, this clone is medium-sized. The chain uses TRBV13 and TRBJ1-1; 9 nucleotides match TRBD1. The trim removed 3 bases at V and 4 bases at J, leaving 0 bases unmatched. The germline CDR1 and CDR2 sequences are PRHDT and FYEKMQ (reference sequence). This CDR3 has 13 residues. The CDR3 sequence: CASSLTGGTEAFF. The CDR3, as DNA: TGTGCCAGCAGCTTGACAGGGGGCACTGAAGCTTTCTTT. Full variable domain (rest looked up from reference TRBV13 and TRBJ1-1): AAGVIQSPRHLIKEKRETATLKCYPIPRHDTVYWYQQGPGQDPQFLISFYEKMQSDKGSIPDRFSAQQFSDYHSELNMSSLELGDSALYFCASSLTGGTEAFFGQGTRLTVV.

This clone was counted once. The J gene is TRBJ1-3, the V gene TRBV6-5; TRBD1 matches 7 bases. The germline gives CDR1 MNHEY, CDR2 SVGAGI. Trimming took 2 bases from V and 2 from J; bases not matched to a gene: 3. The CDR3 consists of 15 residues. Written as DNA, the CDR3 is TGTGCCAGCAGTTACAATACAGGGGCTGGAAACACCATATATTTT. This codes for CASSYNTGAGNTIYF.

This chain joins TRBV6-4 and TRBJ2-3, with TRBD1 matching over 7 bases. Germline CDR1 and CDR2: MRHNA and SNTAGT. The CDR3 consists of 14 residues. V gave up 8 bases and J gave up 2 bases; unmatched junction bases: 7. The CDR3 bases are TGTGCCAGCTCGCAGGGGGTGACCACAGATACGCAGTATTTT. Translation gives CASSQGVTTDTQYF.

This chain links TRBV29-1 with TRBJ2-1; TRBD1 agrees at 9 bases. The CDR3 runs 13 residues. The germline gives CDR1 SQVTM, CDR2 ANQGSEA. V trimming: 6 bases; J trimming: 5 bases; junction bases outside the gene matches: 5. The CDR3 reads CSVEGDRDNEQFF. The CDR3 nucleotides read TGCAGCGTCGAGGGGGACAGGGACAATGAGCAGTTCTTC.

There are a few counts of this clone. CDR3 loop: CASSPPVGTGAYNEQFF. In nucleotides, the CDR3 is TGTGCCAGCTCACCACCCGTCGGGACAGGGGCCTACAATGAGCAGTTCTTC. The chain joins TRBV18 to TRBJ2-1, with 10 bases aligning to TRBD1. The CDR3 has 17 amino acids. The germline V gene encodes CDR1 KGHSH and CDR2 LQKENI. J was trimmed by 2 bases and V by 0 bases; bases with no gene match: 4.

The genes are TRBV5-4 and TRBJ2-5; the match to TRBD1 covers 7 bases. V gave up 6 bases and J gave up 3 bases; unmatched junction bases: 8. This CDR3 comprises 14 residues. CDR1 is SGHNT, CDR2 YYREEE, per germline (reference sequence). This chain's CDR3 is CASTEGQKEETQYF. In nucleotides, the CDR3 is TGTGCCAGCACCGAGGGACAGAAGGAAGAGACCCAGTACTTC.

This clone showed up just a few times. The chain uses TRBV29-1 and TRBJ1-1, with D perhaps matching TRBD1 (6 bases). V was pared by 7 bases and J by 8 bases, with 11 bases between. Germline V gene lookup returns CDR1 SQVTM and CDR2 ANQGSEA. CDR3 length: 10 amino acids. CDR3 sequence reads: CSARGTEAFF. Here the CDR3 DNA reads TGCAGCGCTAGAGGGACAGAAGCTTTCTTT.